Detailed here is one T cell receptor (beta chain). The antigen is undetermined. Unique molecular identifiers were carried by the TCR beta cDNA libraries. MiXCR, run by TCRdb on the PCR reads, gives a single entry per CDR3 protein. The sample has about 820,000 distinct CDR3 sequences, roughly 50% seen once. This specimen belongs to a study of post-analysis software for immune sequencing data. Background on the study: Patients with relapsing-remitting, secondary progressive and progressive-relapsing multiple sclerosis courses were all represented.

Whole-study findings and limits: About five TRBV segments were more frequent in patients than controls; TRBV5-6, TRBV5-1 and TRBV20-1 belonged to this group.

V lost 6 bases to trimming and J lost 0 bases, with 17 bases between them. The CDR3 is 16 amino acids. The germline V gene has CDR1 SEHNR and CDR2 FQNEAQ (reference sequence). The sample was blood. This sequence was found in a girl between 10 and 17 years old with multiple sclerosis. The rearrangement links TRBV7-9 to TRBJ1-1; D gene unclear. The DNA of the CDR3 is TGTGCCAGCAGTTATGACTTAGCCCCCTTGAACACTGAAGCTTTCTTT. It specifies CASSYDLAPLNTEAFF.